This TCR beta chain was observed in a study of blood T cell repertoires in COVID-19. Study at large: The analysed material was cDNA or gDNA that came from T cells, B-cell-depleted T cells, or PBMCs.

Only in-frame clones appear in the TCRdb table, and some are missing; sequencing was by immunoSEQ multiplex PCR. The sample includes some 320,000 clones, about 87% of them seen just once. Participants spanned ages roughly 18 to 95 years and resided in over 20 US areas. In assigning cohorts, the study relied on participant-reported clinical history. Germline CDR1 is SGHTA and CDR2 is FQGNSA. The CDR3 consists of 15 residues. Trimming removed 5 bases from V and 4 bases from J, with 17 bases in between. Material for sequencing was PBMCs or T cells enriched from blood (not recorded which). This TCR was sampled from a woman in her thirties who had recovered from COVID-19. The chain links TRBV7-2 to TRBJ1-1; D ambiguous. The CDR3 sequence: CASSGSGRLTTEAFF. The CDR3 DNA follows: TGTGCCAGCAGCGGGTCTGGGCGCTTGACCACTGAAGCTTTCTTT.